Below, 3 T cell receptor beta chains from the same sample are listed, as sequenced in a study of tumor-infiltrating lymphocytes in primary liver carcinoma. Scientists recovered RNA and DNA together from around 18-30 mg of unsorted bulk tissue. With a constant-region primer, TCR beta cDNA was made from 400 to 550 ng of total RNA. Each TCR beta library was derived from three nested multiplex PCR rounds that employed slightly modified ARM-PCR. The study ran its first two PCR rounds for approximately 10 cycles each, using TRBV1-TRBV30 forward primers and a C-beta reverse primer. A single record per CDR3 protein comes from TCRdb applying MiXCR to the multiplex PCR reads. Of more than 100,000 distinct CDR3 sequences detected, 50% to 70% appear once; the ten largest clones hold roughly a tenth. The material sequenced was liver tumor tissue from sampling region 1. Subset indicated: tumor region T1, superior pole. Receptors originate from a woman in her fifties or sixties with primary liver carcinoma and hepatitis B virus infection.

In this sample, this clonotype turned up many times. The chain couples TRBV28 to TRBJ1-4; D may be TRBD1 (6 bases). This CDR3 spans 15 amino acids. With 4 bases removed from V and 8 bases from J, the gap between germline ends came to 17 bases. The germline V gene has CDR1 MDHEN and CDR2 SYDVKM. This CDR3 is CASSSSDRLGEKLFF. DNA of the CDR3: TGTGCCAGCAGTTCCAGCGACAGGCTCGGGGAAAAACTGTTTTTT. Full variable domain (outside the CDR3, taken from reference TRBV28 and TRBJ1-4): DVKVTQSSRYLVKRTGEKVFLECVQDMDHENMFWYRQDPGLGLRLIYFSYDVKMKEKGDIPEGYSVSREKKERFSLILESASTNQTSMYLCASSSSDRLGEKLFFGSGTQLSVL.

Regarding this clonotype: Because it lacks the conserved phenylalanine or tryptophan at the end, this CDR3 is likely a read error. The genes are TRBV11-2 and TRBJ2-2; possible D gene TRBD2, 6 bases. This CDR3 is 16 amino acids long. Germline V gives CDR1 SGHAT, CDR2 FQNNGV. The CDR3 region is CANSRRLVENTGELFY. The CDR3 DNA sequence: TGTGCCAACAGTCGTCGACTAGTGGAAAACACCGGGGAACTGTTTTAT.

This chain links TRBV6-1 with TRBJ2-7, with D possibly being TRBD1 or TRBD2 (5 bases each). This CDR3 is built from 15 residues. CDR1 is MNHNS, CDR2 SASEGT, per germline. V lost 2 bases to trimming and J lost 5 bases, with 16 bases between them. CDR3 nucleotides: TGTGCCAGCAGTGAATTGAGGGGCGCGAAGGACGAGCAGTACTTC. The encoded protein is CASSELRGAKDEQYF.